Listed below are T cell receptor beta chains from one sample, sequenced in a study of cytomegalovirus exposure and HLA in healthy donors. TCRdb's copy holds only in-frame clones and misses some; the assay was immunoSEQ multiplex PCR. The sample includes about 40,000 clones. Material: PBMCs. These receptors were obtained from a woman aged 30 to 39 in good health and CMV-seronegative. Both conserved end residues are part of each CDR3. A D gene is named only where the DNA matches it firmly. Clone size is stated in some rows and not others, as once, few, many or a class when expanded.

D gene	clone size	J gene	V gene	CDR3 DNA	CDR3 protein
TRBD2	.	TRBJ2-1	TRBV6-5	TGTGCCAGCAGCCACCGGACTAGCGGGAGTGATGAGCAGTTCTTC	CASSHRTSGSDEQFF
TRBD2	.	TRBJ2-1	TRBV14	TGTGCCAGCAGCCAGGGGAGCGGGAGGGCTGGCAATGAGCAGTTCTTC	CASSQGSGRAGNEQFF
.	.	TRBJ1-1	TRBV30	TGTGCCTGGAGTGTTCAGGCGGGGACTGAAGCTTTCTTT	CAWSVQAGTEAFF
.	.	TRBJ2-3	TRBV18	TGTGCCAGCTCACGGACCCGGGACACCAGCACAGATACGCAGTATTTT	CASSRTRDTSTDTQYF
.	.	TRBJ2-3	TRBV4-2	TGTGCCAGCAGCGGGGACTGGCTCCGCACAGATACGCAGTATTTT	CASSGDWLRTDTQYF
TRBD1	.	TRBJ2-3	TRBV6-5	TGTGCCAGCAGGTCGGACAGGGGGAGGTATACGCAGTATTTT	CASRSDRGRYTQYF
.	.	TRBJ2-1	TRBV6-5	TGTGCCAGCAGTCTTCAGGGGAGTCCATACAATGAGCAGTTCTTC	CASSLQGSPYNEQFF
.	.	TRBJ2-5	TRBV29-1	TGCAGCGTTGAAATAGCGGGACAGCGAGAGACCCAGTACTTC	CSVEIAGQRETQYF
.	.	TRBJ2-7	TRBV7-9	TGTGCCAGCAGCGAGACCCCGGGCGGGATTCGGTACGAGCAGTACTTC	CASSETPGGIRYEQYF
TRBD2	.	TRBJ2-7	TRBV27	TGTGCCAGCAGTTCGATTACTAGCGGGATGAGCTACGAGCAGTACTTC	CASSSITSGMSYEQYF
.	.	TRBJ2-5	TRBV7-7	TGTGCTAGCAGCCCCTCCCTACGAGAGACCCAGTACTTC	CASSPSLRETQYF
.	.	TRBJ2-7	TRBV11-2	TGTGCCAGCAGCTCACTATACGAGCAGTACTTC	CASSSLYEQYF
.	.	TRBJ1-1	TRBV7-2	TGTGCCAGCAGCTACGGACAGAACACTGAAGCTTTCTTT	CASSYGQNTEAFF
TRBD2	.	TRBJ2-1	TRBV18	TGTGCCAGCTCACCACGAGCGGGAGTGAGTGAGCAGTTCTTC	CASSPRAGVSEQFF
.	.	TRBJ2-1	TRBV19	TGTGCCAGTAGTATATCGGGAGAACCCGACAATGAGCAGTTCTTC	CASSISGEPDNEQFF
TRBD1	.	TRBJ1-2	TRBV29-1	TGCAGCGTTTCATTGGGACAGGGTTATGGCTACACCTTC	CSVSLGQGYGYTF
.	.	TRBJ2-7	TRBV4-1	TGCGCCAGCAGCCAAGATTCTCGCGAGCAGTACTTC	CASSQDSREQYF
.	.	TRBJ1-1	TRBV30	TGTGCCTGGAGTCCCTACTCAAGGGAGTCTTTCTTT	CAWSPYSRESFF
.	.	TRBJ2-1	TRBV4-1	TGCGCCAGCAGCCAAGCTGGGAGATCCTCCTACAATGAGCAGTTCTTC	CASSQAGRSSYNEQFF
TRBD2	.	TRBJ2-1	TRBV19	TGTGCCAGTAAAGCGGGAGGAATCTACAATGAGCAGTTCTTC	CASKAGGIYNEQFF
.	.	TRBJ2-1	TRBV30	TGTGCCGGGAGTGTGAGCGGCCTACCCTACAATGAGCAGTTCTTC	CAGSVSGLPYNEQFF
.	.	TRBJ1-5	TRBV18	TGTGCCAGCTCACGGGGAGGGAATCAGCCCCAGCATTTT	CASSRGGNQPQHF
.	.	TRBJ1-5	TRBV30	TGTGCCTGGAGTGTACTCGACAGGAACAATCAGCCCCAGCATTTT	CAWSVLDRNNQPQHF
TRBD2	.	TRBJ2-1	TRBV18	TGTGCCAGCTCACCGGGACTAGCGGGCCCAAGGGATGAGCAGTTCTTC	CASSPGLAGPRDEQFF
.	.	TRBJ2-7	TRBV6-1	TGTGCCACCAGGACAGCCTCCTACGAGCAGTACTTC	CATRTASYEQYF
TRBD2	.	TRBJ2-3	TRBV6-5	TGTGCCAGCAGTTACGCTACTAGCGGAGATACGCAGTATTTT	CASSYATSGDTQYF
TRBD1	.	TRBJ2-3	TRBV7-2	TGTGCCAGCAGCTCGGACAGGGGGGCCACAGATACGCAGTATTTT	CASSSDRGATDTQYF
.	.	TRBJ2-7	TRBV1	TGCACCAGCAGCCACGGGACTAGAGGGATTTCCTACGAGCAGTACTTC	CTSSHGTRGISYEQYF
.	medium-sized	TRBJ2-7	TRBV7-7	TGTGCCAGCAGCTCTACCCATTGGGAGCAGTACTTC	CASSSTHWEQYF
.	.	TRBJ1-2	TRBV28	TGTGCCAGCAGTTTAACGACAGAATCTCGCTATGGCTACACCTTC	CASSLTTESRYGYTF
.	.	TRBJ1-1	TRBV28	TGTGCCACCGGTAGTTCTGAAGCTTTCTTT	CATGSSEAFF
TRBD2	.	TRBJ2-7	TRBV9	TGTGCCAGCAGCGGGACTAGCGGGTCCGAGCAGTACTTC	CASSGTSGSEQYF
TRBD1	.	TRBJ1-3	TRBV18	TGTGCCAGCTCACTTTACGGACAGGCTGGAAACACCATATATTTT	CASSLYGQAGNTIYF
TRBD2	.	TRBJ2-3	TRBV4-1	TGCGCCAGCAGCCAAGATCGGTCCAGCGGGAGGGCAGATACGCAGTATTTT	CASSQDRSSGRADTQYF
.	.	TRBJ1-4	TRBV19	TGTGCCAGTAGTAATCTGAATGAAAAACTGTTTTTT	CASSNLNEKLFF
.	.	TRBJ2-1	TRBV5-1	TGCGCCAGCAGCTTGGGAGTCGGGGTTTACAATGAGCAGTTCTTC	CASSLGVGVYNEQFF
TRBD2	.	TRBJ2-1	TRBV4-1	TGCGCCAGCAGCCAAGGACTAGCGGGTAAATCCTACAATGAGCAGTTCTTC	CASSQGLAGKSYNEQFF
TRBD2	.	TRBJ2-7	TRBV11-3	TGTGCCAGCAGCTTAGAGGGGGGGAAAACCTACGAGCAGTACTTC	CASSLEGGKTYEQYF
.	.	TRBJ2-1	TRBV13	TGTGCCAGCAGATATAACAATGAGCAGTTCTTC	CASRYNNEQFF